Presented here are 30 T cell receptor beta chains from one specimen sequenced in a study of CD8 T cells in Susac syndrome (dated by TCRdb to the late 2010s). The library was produced with the immunoSEQ multiplex PCR assay. RNA was extracted using the RNeasy kit, and about 0.5 to 1 microgram was reverse transcribed with random hexamers. Using fastp trimming at Q25 and MiXCR clonotype assembly, TCRdb reanalyzed the public sequencing data and kept in-frame beta chains. Here each entry gathers all rows of one CDR3 protein and keeps the most common genes and DNA. Across this sample there are roughly 200,000 distinct CDR3 sequences, with roughly 94% seen only once. The ten largest clonotypes hold more than 0.08% of the sample. The sequencing input was CD4+ T cells from PBMCs. The receptors stem from a human donor with Susac syndrome.

The chain is built from TRBV7-2 and TRBJ1-5, with 10 positions matching TRBD1. With V trimmed by 5 bases and J by 6 bases, 7 bases remained unmatched. The CDR3 covers 15 residues. In germline, CDR1 is SGHTA, CDR2 FQGNSA. Here the CDR3 DNA reads TGTGCCAGCAGCATCGGGACAGGGGCAAGTCAGCCCCAGCATTTT. It is translated as CASSIGTGASQPQHF.

This chain connects TRBV2 to TRBJ1-2, with 7 bases lining up with TRBD1. The CDR3 has 12 amino acids. CDR1 is SNHLY and CDR2 is FYNNEI in the germline V gene. With 5 bases clipped from V and 6 bases from J, the junction kept 3 bases outside the gene matches. The CDR3 loop reads CASSKQGNGYTF. The CDR3 DNA reads TGTGCCAGCAGTAAACAGGGGAATGGCTACACCTTC. The full variable domain, completed using reference TRBV2 and TRBJ1-2, is EPEVTQTPSHQVTQMGQEVILRCVPISNHLYFYWYRQILGQKVEFLVSFYNNEISEKSEIFDDQFSVERPDGSNFTLKIRSTKLEDSAMYFCASSKQGNGYTFGSGTRLTVV.

This chain connects TRBV9 to TRBJ2-2; the D is unclear. V was clipped by 4 bases and J by 4 bases, with 8 bases between them. The germline CDR1 and CDR2 sequences are SGDLS and YYNGEE. The length of the CDR3 is 13 residues. The CDR3 sequence: CASSFVPTGELFF. The CDR3 DNA follows: TGTGCCAGCAGCTTTGTCCCCACCGGGGAGCTGTTTTTT.

The gene calls are TRBV20-1 and TRBJ1-5; 10 bases match TRBD1. The CDR3 loop spans 19 amino acids. Germline assignment: CDR1 DFQATT and CDR2 SNEGSKA (reference sequence). The ends lost 1 base at V and 2 bases at J; junction bases unmatched: 14. The CDR3 DNA reads TGCAGTGCTAGAGGGCCGGGACAGGGGCGGTTGCGGGGCAATCAGCCCCAGCATTTT. Residues: CSARGPGQGRLRGNQPQHF.

The CDR3 spells CASSQDLGTNTDTQYF. The CDR3 nucleotides read TGTGCCAGCAGCCAAGATCTCGGTACCAACACAGATACGCAGTATTTT. This chain joins TRBV3-1 and TRBJ2-3; D not certain. Trimming shortened V by 0 bases and J by 2 bases, and 12 bases separated the two germline ends. The V gene's germline CDR1 is LGHDT and CDR2 YNNKEL (reference sequence). The CDR3 covers 16 residues.

J is TRBJ2-1 and V is TRBV14, with 8 bases fitting TRBD1. This CDR3 spans 11 amino acids. Trimming removed 4 bases from V and 12 bases from J; junction bases left unmatched: 2. Germline loops: CDR1 SGHDN, CDR2 FVKESK. CDR3 amino acids: CASSLGTGQFF. For the CDR3, the DNA is TGTGCCAGCAGCCTGGGGACAGGGCAGTTCTTC.

The V call is TRBV20-1, the J call TRBJ2-5; 7 bases match TRBD2. The V segment lost 3 bases and the J segment 4 bases; nucleotides outside the gene matches: 11. CDR3 length equals 15 residues. The germline V gene has CDR1 DFQATT and CDR2 SNEGSKA (reference sequence). In DNA form, the CDR3 reads TGCAGTGCTAGGCTCCGGACTAGTTTGGGAGAGACCCAGTACTTC. This translates into CSARLRTSLGETQYF.

The chain has TRBV28 and TRBJ2-3; the match to TRBD2 covers 12 bases. From germline, CDR1 is MDHEN and CDR2 SYDVKM. The junction had 10 bases not matched to a gene; V was cut back by 4 bases and J by 5 bases. This CDR3 is built from 17 residues. The CDR3 here is CASSSSQTSGSGDTQYF. Here the CDR3 DNA reads TGTGCCAGCAGTTCCAGCCAGACTAGCGGGAGTGGAGATACGCAGTATTTT.

This chain connects TRBV7-2 to TRBJ1-1; 7 bases map to TRBD1. The CDR3 runs to 15 residues. Germline V gene data show CDR1 as SGHTA and CDR2 as FQGNSA. V lost 1 base, J lost 1 base, and 3 bases stayed unmatched. CDR3 DNA: TGTGCCAGCAGCTTAGGAACAGGGGAGAACACTGAAGCTTTCTTT. It codes for CASSLGTGENTEAFF. The variable domain in full, with the rest retrieved from reference TRBV7-2 and TRBJ1-1, is GAGVSQSPSNKVTEKGKDVELRCDPISGHTALYWYRQSLGQGLEFLIYFQGNSAPDKSGLPSDRFSAERTGGSVSTLTIQRTQQEDSAVYLCASSLGTGENTEAFFGQGTRLTVV.

The chain combines TRBV29-1 with TRBJ1-1; unclear D gene. Trimming shortened V by 4 bases and J by 0 bases, and 3 bases separated the two germline ends. Germline V lookup: CDR1 SQVTM, CDR2 ANQGSEA. The CDR3 has 11 residues. The CDR3 loop reads CSVGLNTEAFF. CDR3 sequence (DNA): TGCAGCGTTGGGCTGAACACTGAAGCTTTCTTT.

This chain joins TRBV19 and TRBJ1-1, with D possibly matching TRBD1 (5 bases). The V end lost 3 bases, the J end lost 3 bases, and 8 bases lay between the germline ends. Germline CDR1 is LNHDA and CDR2 is SQIVND (reference sequence). The CDR3 has 13 residues. In DNA, the CDR3 is TGTGCCAGTAGTATGACAGTCGACACTGAAGCTTTCTTT. Amino acids: CASSMTVDTEAFF.

The chain uses TRBV19 and TRBJ2-4; weak D call: TRBD2 (5 bases). Looked up from germline, CDR1 is LNHDA and CDR2 is SQIVND (reference sequence). The V gene lost 4 bases and the J gene lost 0 bases, with 10 bases spanning the gap. CDR3 length: 15 amino acids. The CDR3 DNA follows: TGTGCCAGTAGTACCCCGGGGATAGCCAAAAACATTCAGTACTTC. Encoded protein: CASSTPGIAKNIQYF. The whole variable domain, filled in from reference TRBV19 and TRBJ2-4, reads DGGITQSPKYLFRKEGQNVTLSCEQNLNHDAMYWYRQDPGQGLRLIYYSQIVNDFQKGDIAEGYSVSREKKESFPLTVTSAQKNPTAFYLCASSTPGIAKNIQYFGAGTRLSVL.

V is TRBV18 and J is TRBJ1-2; TRBD1 matches 8 bases. Germline loops: CDR1 KGHSH, CDR2 LQKENI. The CDR3 extends over 15 amino acids. The junction had 7 bases not matched to a gene; V was cut back by 3 bases and J by 4 bases. This CDR3 reads CASSPETGEGYGYTF. The CDR3 DNA reads as TGTGCCAGCTCACCCGAGACAGGGGAGGGCTATGGCTACACCTTC. Full variable domain (missing parts from reference TRBV18 and TRBJ1-2): NAGVMQNPRHLVRRRGQEARLRCSPMKGHSHVYWYRQLPEEGLKFMVYLQKENIIDESGMPKERFSAEFPKEGPSILRIQQVVRGDSAAYFCASSPETGEGYGYTFGSGTRLTVV.

The chain links TRBV15 to TRBJ2-1; possibly TRBD2 for D (5 bases). Germline CDR1 LNHNV, CDR2 YYDKDF (reference sequence). Trimming stripped 1 base from V and 5 bases from J, with 24 bases between. This CDR3 region has 19 residues. The CDR3 DNA is TGTGCCACCAGCAGAGCGGGTTTGAGGGTCCCACGGGCGGACAATGAGCAGTTCTTC. It specifies CATSRAGLRVPRADNEQFF.

The chain joins TRBV28 to TRBJ1-1; 7 bases align to TRBD1. The CDR3 sequence is 14 residues long. CDR1 and CDR2 (germline): MDHEN, SYDVKM. The trim removed 5 bases at V and 2 bases at J, leaving 5 bases unmatched. The CDR3: CASSHRGRNTEAFF. Written as DNA, the CDR3 is TGTGCCAGCAGTCACAGGGGCCGAAACACTGAAGCTTTCTTT.

The chain combines TRBV15 with TRBJ2-7, with no clear D. Germline lookup yields CDR1 LNHNV and CDR2 YYDKDF (reference sequence). Trimming cost V 0 bases and J 4 bases, with 7 bases left between them. CDR3 length equals 13 residues. Written as DNA, the CDR3 is TGTGCCACCAGCAGAGAAGGAGTATACGAGCAGTACTTC. Residues: CATSREGVYEQYF. The full variable domain, in which reference TRBV15 and TRBJ2-7 provide the parts outside the CDR3, is DAMVIQNPRYQVTQFGKPVTLSCSQTLNHNVMYWYQQKSSQAPKLLFHYYDKDFNNEADTPDNFQSRRPNTSFCFLDIRSPGLGDTAMYLCATSREGVYEQYFGPGTRLTVT.

The chain is built from TRBV18 and TRBJ1-2; D call uncertain. The CDR3 is 13 residues long. Looked up from germline, CDR1 is KGHSH and CDR2 is LQKENI. V lost 2 bases and J 7 bases, leaving 11 bases between the germline ends. Here the CDR3 DNA reads TGTGCCAGCTCACCAAGGTCGGACGGTGGCTACACCTTC. Translating it yields CASSPRSDGGYTF.

The chain carries TRBV3-1 and TRBJ1-5; the D is unclear. Trimming left V 8 bases short and J 2 bases short, with 22 bases between. Germline V gene data show CDR1 as LGHDT and CDR2 as YNNKEL (reference sequence). The length of the CDR3 is 17 residues. Here the CDR3 DNA reads TGTGCCAGCCCATCCTCTCGGGGAAAGATGTGCAATCAGCCCCAGCATTTT. Translating gives CASPSSRGKMCNQPQHF.

This chain connects TRBV23-1 to TRBJ2-5; D tentatively reads TRBD1 or TRBD2 (5 bases each). TRBV23-1 is identified as an open reading frame with a role that is uncertain. The CDR3 is made up of 13 amino acids. V lost 8 bases, J lost 5 bases, and 15 bases lay in between. The CDR3 nucleotides are TGCGCCAGCCTCCAGGGAGTGGTTGAGACCCAGTACTTC. Amino acids: CASLQGVVETQYF.

This clonotype was observed a few times. The chain is built from TRBV19 and TRBJ2-3; D ambiguous. The ends were cut back, 6 bases at V and 0 bases at J, with 4 bases in the middle. CDR3 length: 12 amino acids. From germline, CDR1 is LNHDA and CDR2 SQIVND (reference sequence). The DNA of the CDR3 is TGTGCCAGTAGAGGAAGCACAGATACGCAGTATTTT. Encoded protein: CASRGSTDTQYF.

V gene TRBV5-1 combines with J gene TRBJ2-7; the match to TRBD2 covers 7 bases. The germline gives CDR1 SGHRS, CDR2 YFSETQ. The CDR3 covers 15 residues. With 7 bases clipped from V and 5 bases from J, the junction kept 15 bases outside the gene matches. DNA of the CDR3: TGCGCCAGCTCTCAAGCCAGCGGGACTGGAAACGAGCAGTACTTC. Translation: CASSQASGTGNEQYF.

V gene TRBV19 combines with J gene TRBJ1-1; 7 nucleotides align to TRBD1. Germline-derived CDR1 and CDR2 are LNHDA and SQIVND (reference sequence). Trimming at V came to 5 bases and at J to 1 base, leaving 7 bases not matched to a gene. The CDR3 is 15 residues long. For the CDR3, the DNA is TGTGCCAGTAGTCCATGGGGACAGAGGAACACTGAAGCTTTCTTT. Translated: CASSPWGQRNTEAFF.

J is TRBJ1-2 and V is TRBV9; D possibly corresponds to TRBD1 (6 bases). The germline V gene has CDR1 SGDLS and CDR2 YYNGEE. The CDR3 runs to 11 residues. V lost 6 bases and J lost 4, with 7 bases in between. CDR3 loop: CASMGAYGYTF. CDR3 coding DNA: TGTGCCAGCATGGGGGCCTATGGCTACACCTTC.

The count of this clonotype is one. The chain couples TRBV20-1 to TRBJ2-1, with 9 bases fitting TRBD1. The germline V gene encodes CDR1 DFQATT and CDR2 SNEGSKA (reference sequence). The CDR3 consists of 12 residues. V lost 7 bases and J lost 5; bases outside the gene matches: 3. In DNA form, the CDR3 reads TGCAGTGGGGGACAGGGCAACAATGAGCAGTTCTTC. It specifies CSGGQGNNEQFF.

This sequence joins TRBV20-1 and TRBJ2-7, with TRBD2 identical over 8 bases. There are 15 residues in the CDR3. Germline V gene lookup returns CDR1 DFQATT and CDR2 SNEGSKA (reference sequence). V was pared by 1 base and J by 6 bases, with 11 bases of the junction left unmatched. CDR3 residues: CSARASTAGVSEQYF. CDR3 in DNA: TGCAGTGCTAGAGCGTCGACAGCGGGAGTTTCCGAGCAGTACTTC.

J is TRBJ2-7 and V is TRBV4-1, with TRBD1 matching 9 bases. J gave up 4 bases and V 6 bases, and 7 bases lay outside the gene matches. Germline V lookup: CDR1 MGHRA, CDR2 YSYEKL. The CDR3 runs 14 residues. The chain's CDR3 is CASSHTGGWYEQYF. The CDR3, as DNA: TGCGCCAGCAGTCATACAGGGGGCTGGTACGAGCAGTACTTC.

The V gene is TRBV2, the J gene TRBJ1-5; no clear D. The CDR3 loop spans 12 amino acids. Per germline, CDR1 SNHLY and CDR2 FYNNEI. The V gene lost 11 bases and the J gene lost 6 bases, with 14 bases spanning the gap. DNA of the CDR3: TGTGCCTCTGAGGCGGGAGGTCAGCCCCAGCATTTT. Its protein is CASEAGGQPQHF.

The J gene is TRBJ2-3, the V gene TRBV12-3 or TRBV12-4; D perhaps matches TRBD1 (5 bases). With 6 bases removed from V and 0 bases from J, the gap between germline ends came to 10 bases. The CDR3 has 14 amino acids. This chain's CDR3 is CASRSRESTDTQYF. The CDR3 DNA is TGTGCCAGCAGGTCCAGGGAAAGCACAGATACGCAGTATTTT.

The V call is TRBV15, the J call TRBJ1-4; D gene unclear. Trimming took 3 bases from V and 6 from J, leaving 17 bases between them. The germline V gene has CDR1 LNHNV and CDR2 YYDKDF (reference sequence). The CDR3 runs to 16 residues. CDR3 sequence (DNA): TGTGCCACCAGCAGGGTCTTGAACCTGAGGGATGAAAAACTGTTTTTT. It is translated as CATSRVLNLRDEKLFF.

The chain couples TRBV6-5 to TRBJ2-7; D perhaps matches TRBD2 (7 bases). CDR3 length equals 15 residues. V was shortened by 0 bases and J by 3 bases, with 12 bases between the two germline ends. Germline CDR1 is MNHEY and CDR2 is SVGAGI. The CDR3, as DNA: TGTGCCAGCAGTTACTCAGGGGGGGTCATCTACGAGCAGTACTTC. Encoded protein: CASSYSGGVIYEQYF.